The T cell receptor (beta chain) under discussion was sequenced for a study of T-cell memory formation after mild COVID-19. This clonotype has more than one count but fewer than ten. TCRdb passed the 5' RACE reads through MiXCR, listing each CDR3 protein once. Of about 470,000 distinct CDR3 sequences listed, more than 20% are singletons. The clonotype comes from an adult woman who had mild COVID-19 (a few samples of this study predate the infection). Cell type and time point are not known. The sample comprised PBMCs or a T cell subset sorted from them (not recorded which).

The DNA for the CDR3 is TGTGCCAGCAAAAATGGCGGGACAGGGGCCTACGAGCAGTACTTC. Amino acid sequence: CASKNGGTGAYEQYF. The genes are TRBV2 and TRBJ2-7, with 10 bases fitting TRBD1. This CDR3 spans 15 amino acids. The junction had 8 bases not matched to a gene; V was cut back by 7 bases and J by 2 bases. Per germline, CDR1 SNHLY and CDR2 FYNNEI.